This T cell receptor beta chain was obtained from a study of cytomegalovirus exposure and HLA in healthy donors. Study-wide background: The approximately 120 validation repertoires, a later analysis reported, used the same platform as the 666 first-cohort repertoires. Study-wide findings and caveats: It was found in a later analysis that first-cohort TCR clusters tended to co-occur in the 95 to 150 validation repertoires.

About this clone itself: Its target is not known.

The approximately 120-subject validation cohort, separate from the 666-subject first cohort, included the donors. Germline V CDR1 and CDR2: MGHDK, SYGVNS. V was pared by 3 bases and J by 0 bases, with 12 bases between. This CDR3 contains 16 residues. The assay was immunoSEQ multiplex PCR, and TCRdb's table has in-frame clones only and misses some. The data show roughly 300,000 clones, approximately 90% seen once. Material for sequencing was PBMCs. This TCR was recovered from a woman aged 18-29 years in good health and CMV-seronegative. The chain combines TRBV25-1 with TRBJ2-1; no reliable D call. CDR3 amino acids: CASSEQQISSYNEQFF. DNA for the CDR3: TGTGCCAGCAGTGAGCAACAGATAAGCTCCTACAATGAGCAGTTCTTC.